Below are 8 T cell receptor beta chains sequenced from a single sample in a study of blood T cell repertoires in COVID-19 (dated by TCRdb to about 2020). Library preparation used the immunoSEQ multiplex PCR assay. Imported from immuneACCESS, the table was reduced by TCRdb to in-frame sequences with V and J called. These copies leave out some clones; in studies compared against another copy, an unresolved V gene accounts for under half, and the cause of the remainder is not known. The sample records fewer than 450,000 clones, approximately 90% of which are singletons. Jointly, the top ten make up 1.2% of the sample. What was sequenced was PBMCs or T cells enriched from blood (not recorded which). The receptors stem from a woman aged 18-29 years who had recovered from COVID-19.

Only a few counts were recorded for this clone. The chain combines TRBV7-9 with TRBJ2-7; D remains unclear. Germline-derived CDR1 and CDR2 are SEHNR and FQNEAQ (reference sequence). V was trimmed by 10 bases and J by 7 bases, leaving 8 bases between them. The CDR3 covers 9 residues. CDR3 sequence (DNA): TGTGCCACGTCTCTTGAGCAGTACTTC. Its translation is CATSLEQYF.

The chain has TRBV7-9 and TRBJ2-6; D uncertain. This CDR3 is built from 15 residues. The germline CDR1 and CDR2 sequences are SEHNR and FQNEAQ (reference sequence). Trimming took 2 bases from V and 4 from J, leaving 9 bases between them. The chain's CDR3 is CASSLRQAGANVLTF. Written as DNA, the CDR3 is TGTGCCAGCAGCTTACGGCAGGCGGGGGCCAACGTCCTGACTTTC.

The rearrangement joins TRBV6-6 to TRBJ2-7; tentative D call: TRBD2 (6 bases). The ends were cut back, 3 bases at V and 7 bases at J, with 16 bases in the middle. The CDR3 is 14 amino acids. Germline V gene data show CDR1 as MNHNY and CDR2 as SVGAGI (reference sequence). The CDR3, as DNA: TGTGCCAGCAGTTATGCGGGACTTCGGGGGGAGCAGTACTTC. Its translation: CASSYAGLRGEQYF.

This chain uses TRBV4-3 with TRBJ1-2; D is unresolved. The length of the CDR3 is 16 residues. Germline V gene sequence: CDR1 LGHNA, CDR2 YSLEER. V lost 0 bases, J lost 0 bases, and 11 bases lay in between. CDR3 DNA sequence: TGCGCCAGCAGCCAAGATCTCGGGAGACCTAACTATGGCTACACCTTC. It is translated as CASSQDLGRPNYGYTF.

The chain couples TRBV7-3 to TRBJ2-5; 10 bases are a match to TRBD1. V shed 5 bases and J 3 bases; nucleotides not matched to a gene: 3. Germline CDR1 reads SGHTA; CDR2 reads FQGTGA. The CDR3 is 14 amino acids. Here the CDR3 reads CASSRGTGEETQYF. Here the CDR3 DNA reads TGTGCCAGCAGCCGCGGGACAGGGGAAGAGACCCAGTACTTC.

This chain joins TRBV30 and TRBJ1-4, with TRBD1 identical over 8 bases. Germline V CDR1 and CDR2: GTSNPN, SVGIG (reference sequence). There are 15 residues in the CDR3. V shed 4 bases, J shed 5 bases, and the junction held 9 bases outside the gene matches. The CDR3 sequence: CAWNQGARGNEKLFF. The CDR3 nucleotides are TGTGCCTGGAATCAGGGGGCGAGGGGAAATGAAAAACTGTTTTTT.

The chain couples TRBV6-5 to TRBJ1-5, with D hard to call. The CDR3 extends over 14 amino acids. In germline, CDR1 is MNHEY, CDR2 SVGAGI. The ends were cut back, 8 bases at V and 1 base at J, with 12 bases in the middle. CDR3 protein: CASPEPTSNQPQHF. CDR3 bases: TGTGCCAGCCCAGAACCCACCAGCAATCAGCCCCAGCATTTT.

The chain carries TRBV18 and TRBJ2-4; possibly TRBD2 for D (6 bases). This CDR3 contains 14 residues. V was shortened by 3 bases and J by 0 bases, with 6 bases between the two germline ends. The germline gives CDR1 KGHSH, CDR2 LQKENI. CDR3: CASSPSGAKNIQYF. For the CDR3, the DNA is TGTGCCAGCTCACCTAGCGGAGCCAAAAACATTCAGTACTTC.